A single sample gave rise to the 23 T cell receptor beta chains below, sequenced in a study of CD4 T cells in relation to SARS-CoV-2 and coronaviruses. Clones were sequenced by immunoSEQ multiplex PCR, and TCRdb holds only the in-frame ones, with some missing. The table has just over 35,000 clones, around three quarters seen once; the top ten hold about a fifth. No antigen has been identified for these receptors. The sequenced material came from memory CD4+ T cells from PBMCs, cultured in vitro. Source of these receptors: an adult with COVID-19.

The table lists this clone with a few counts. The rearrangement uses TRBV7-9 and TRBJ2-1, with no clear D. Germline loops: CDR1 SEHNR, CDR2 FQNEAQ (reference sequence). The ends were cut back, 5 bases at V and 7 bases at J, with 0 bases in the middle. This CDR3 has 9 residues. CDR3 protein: CASSNEQFF. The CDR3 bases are TGTGCCAGCAGCAATGAGCAGTTCTTC.

The CDR3 region has the DNA TGTGCCAGCAGTTTTAGTTGGGAGGCTCTGTATAATACAGGTGAGCAGTTCTTC. Encoded protein: CASSFSWEALYNTGEQFF. J is TRBJ2-1 and V is TRBV28; the D gene is possibly TRBD2 (6 bases). This CDR3 is built from 18 residues. In germline, CDR1 is MDHEN, CDR2 SYDVKM. V was pared by 3 bases and J by 9 bases, with 27 bases between.

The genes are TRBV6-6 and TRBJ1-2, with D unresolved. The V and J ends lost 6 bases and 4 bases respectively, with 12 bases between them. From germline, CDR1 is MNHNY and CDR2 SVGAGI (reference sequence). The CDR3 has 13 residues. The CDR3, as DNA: TGTGCCAGCAGCATCACAGAACTCTATGGCTACACCTTC. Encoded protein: CASSITELYGYTF.

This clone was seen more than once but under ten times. The CDR3 sequence is CASSEDRAGGNTIYF. DNA of the CDR3: TGTGCCAGCAGTGAGGACAGGGCGGGTGGAAACACCATATATTTT. The chain links TRBV2 to TRBJ1-3; 8 bases fit TRBD1. The germline CDR1 and CDR2 sequences are SNHLY and FYNNEI. The trim removed 3 bases at V and 3 bases at J, leaving 4 bases unmatched. The CDR3 loop spans 15 amino acids.

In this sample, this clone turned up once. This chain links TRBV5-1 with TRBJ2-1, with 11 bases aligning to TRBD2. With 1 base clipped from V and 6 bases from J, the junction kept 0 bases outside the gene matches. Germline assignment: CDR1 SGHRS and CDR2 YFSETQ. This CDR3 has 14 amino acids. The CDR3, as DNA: TGCGCCAGCAGCTTGACTAGCGGGAGCAATGAGCAGTTCTTC. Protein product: CASSLTSGSNEQFF. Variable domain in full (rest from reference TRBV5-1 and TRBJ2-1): KAGVTQTPRYLIKTRGQQVTLSCSPISGHRSVSWYQQTPGQGLQFLFEYFSETQRNKGNFPGRFSGRQFSNSRSEMNVSTLELGDSALYLCASSLTSGSNEQFFGPGTRLTVL.

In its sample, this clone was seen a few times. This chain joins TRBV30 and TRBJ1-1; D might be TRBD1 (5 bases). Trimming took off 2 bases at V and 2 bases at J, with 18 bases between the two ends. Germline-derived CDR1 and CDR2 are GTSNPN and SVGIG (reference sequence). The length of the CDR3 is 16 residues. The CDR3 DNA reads TGTGCCTGGAGTCTATGGGGCACAAATACTAACACTGAAGCTTTCTTT. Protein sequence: CAWSLWGTNTNTEAFF.

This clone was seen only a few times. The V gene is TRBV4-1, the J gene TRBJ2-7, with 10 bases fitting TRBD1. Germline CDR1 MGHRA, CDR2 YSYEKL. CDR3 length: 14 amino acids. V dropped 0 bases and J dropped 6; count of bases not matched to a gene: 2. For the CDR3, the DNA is TGCGCCAGCAGCCAAGATGGGACAGGGGCCGAGCAGTACTTC. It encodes CASSQDGTGAEQYF.

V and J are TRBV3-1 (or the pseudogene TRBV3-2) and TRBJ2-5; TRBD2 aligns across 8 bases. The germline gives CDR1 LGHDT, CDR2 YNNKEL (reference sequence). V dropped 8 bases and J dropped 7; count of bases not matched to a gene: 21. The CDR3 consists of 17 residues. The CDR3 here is CASRGGGRTFTITTQYF. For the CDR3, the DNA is TGTGCCAGCCGCGGGGGCGGGAGGACCTTTACCATTACGACCCAGTACTTC.

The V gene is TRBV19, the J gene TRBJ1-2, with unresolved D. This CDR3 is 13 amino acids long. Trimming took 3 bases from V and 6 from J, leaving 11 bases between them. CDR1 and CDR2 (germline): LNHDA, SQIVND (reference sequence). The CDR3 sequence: CASSIEGVDGYTF. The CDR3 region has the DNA TGTGCCAGTAGTATCGAGGGAGTCGATGGCTACACCTTC.

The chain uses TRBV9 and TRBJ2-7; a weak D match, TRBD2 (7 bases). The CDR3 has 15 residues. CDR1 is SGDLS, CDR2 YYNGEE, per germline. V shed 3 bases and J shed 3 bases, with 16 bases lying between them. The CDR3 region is CASSGGAGEYYEQYF. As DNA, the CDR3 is TGTGCCAGCAGCGGGGGGGCGGGAGAGTACTACGAGCAGTACTTC.

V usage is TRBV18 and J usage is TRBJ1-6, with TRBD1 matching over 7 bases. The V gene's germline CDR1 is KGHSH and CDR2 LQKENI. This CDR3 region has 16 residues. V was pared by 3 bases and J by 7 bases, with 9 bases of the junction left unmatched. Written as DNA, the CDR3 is TGTGCCAGCTCACCTCAGCCAGGGGGACGAAATTCACCCCTCCACTTT. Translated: CASSPQPGGRNSPLHF. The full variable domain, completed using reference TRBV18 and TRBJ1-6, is NAGVMQNPRHLVRRRGQEARLRCSPMKGHSHVYWYRQLPEEGLKFMVYLQKENIIDESGMPKERFSAEFPKEGPSILRIQQVVRGDSAAYFCASSPQPGGRNSPLHFGNGTRLTVT.

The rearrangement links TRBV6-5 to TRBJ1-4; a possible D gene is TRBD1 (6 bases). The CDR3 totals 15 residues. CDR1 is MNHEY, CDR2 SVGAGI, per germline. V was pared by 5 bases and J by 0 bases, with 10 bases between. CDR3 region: CASSRRQATNEKLFF. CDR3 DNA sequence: TGTGCCAGCAGTCGACGACAGGCAACTAATGAAAAACTGTTTTTT.

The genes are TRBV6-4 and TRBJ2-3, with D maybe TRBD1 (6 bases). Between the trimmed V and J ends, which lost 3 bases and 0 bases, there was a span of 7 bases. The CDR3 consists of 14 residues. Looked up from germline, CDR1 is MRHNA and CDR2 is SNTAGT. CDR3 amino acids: CASSEGASTDTQYF. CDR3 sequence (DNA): TGTGCCAGCAGTGAGGGGGCTAGCACAGATACGCAGTATTTT.

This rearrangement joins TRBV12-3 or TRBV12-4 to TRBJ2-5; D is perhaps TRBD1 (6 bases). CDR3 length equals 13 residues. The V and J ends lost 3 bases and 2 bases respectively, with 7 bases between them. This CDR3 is CASSFQGQETQYF. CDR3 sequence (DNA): TGTGCCAGCAGTTTCCAGGGGCAAGAGACCCAGTACTTC.

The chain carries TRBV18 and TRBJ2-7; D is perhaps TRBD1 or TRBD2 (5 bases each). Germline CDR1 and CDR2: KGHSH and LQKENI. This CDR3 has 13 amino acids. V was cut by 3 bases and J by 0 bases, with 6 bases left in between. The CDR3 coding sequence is TGTGCCAGCTCACCGGGGGACTCCTACGAGCAGTACTTC. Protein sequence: CASSPGDSYEQYF.

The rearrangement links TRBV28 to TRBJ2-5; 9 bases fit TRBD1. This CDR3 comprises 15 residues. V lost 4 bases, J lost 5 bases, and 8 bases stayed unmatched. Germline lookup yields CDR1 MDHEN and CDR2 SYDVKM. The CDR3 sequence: CASSSSRDRVETQYF. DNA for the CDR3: TGTGCCAGCAGTTCAAGCCGGGACAGGGTGGAGACCCAGTACTTC.

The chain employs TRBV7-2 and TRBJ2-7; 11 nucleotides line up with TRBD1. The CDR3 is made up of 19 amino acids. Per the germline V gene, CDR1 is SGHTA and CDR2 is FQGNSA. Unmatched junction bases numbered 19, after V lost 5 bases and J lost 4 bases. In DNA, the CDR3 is TGTGCCAGCAGCCTGGACAGGGGGCGGTTCAGCGGGAGGAGGTACGAGCAGTACTTC. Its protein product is CASSLDRGRFSGRRYEQYF.

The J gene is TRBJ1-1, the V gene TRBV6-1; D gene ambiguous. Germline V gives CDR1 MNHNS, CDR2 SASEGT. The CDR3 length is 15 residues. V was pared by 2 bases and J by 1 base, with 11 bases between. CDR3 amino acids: CASSELEGSNTEAFF. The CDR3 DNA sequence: TGTGCCAGCAGTGAACTAGAGGGTTCGAACACTGAAGCTTTCTTT.

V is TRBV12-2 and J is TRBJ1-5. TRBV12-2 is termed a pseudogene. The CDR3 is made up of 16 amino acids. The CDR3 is CASRLAVKYSNQPQHF. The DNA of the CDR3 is TGTGCAAGTCGCTTAGCGGTAAAATATAGCAATCAGCCCCAGCATTTT.

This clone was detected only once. CDR3 sequence (DNA): TGTGCCAGCAGCCCTGGACTAGCGGCTAGCACAGATACGCAGTATTTT. Its protein is CASSPGLAASTDTQYF. V gene TRBV5-6 combines with J gene TRBJ2-3; TRBD2 aligns across 10 bases. The CDR3 covers 16 residues. Germline CDR1 is SGHDT and CDR2 is YYEEEE. The V and J ends lost 4 bases and 0 bases, in that order; junction bases with no gene match: 5.

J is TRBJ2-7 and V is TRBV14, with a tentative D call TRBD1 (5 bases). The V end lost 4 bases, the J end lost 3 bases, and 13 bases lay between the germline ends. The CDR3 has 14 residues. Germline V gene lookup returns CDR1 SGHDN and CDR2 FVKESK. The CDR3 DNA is TGTGCCAGCAGCCTTACTGGGGCTAGCTACGAGCAGTACTTC. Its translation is CASSLTGASYEQYF.

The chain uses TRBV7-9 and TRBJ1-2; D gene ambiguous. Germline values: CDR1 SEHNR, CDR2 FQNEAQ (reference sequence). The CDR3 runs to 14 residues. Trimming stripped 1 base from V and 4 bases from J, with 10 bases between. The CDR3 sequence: CASSLGKGSYGYTF. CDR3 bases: TGTGCCAGCAGCTTAGGGAAGGGAAGCTATGGCTACACCTTC.

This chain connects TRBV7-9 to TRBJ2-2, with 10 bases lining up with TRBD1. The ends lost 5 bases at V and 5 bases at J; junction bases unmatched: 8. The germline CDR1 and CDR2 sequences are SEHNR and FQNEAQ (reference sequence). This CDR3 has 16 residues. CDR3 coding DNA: TGTGCCAGCAGCCCAGGGTCGGGACAGGGGACCGGGGAGCTGTTTTTT. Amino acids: CASSPGSGQGTGELFF.